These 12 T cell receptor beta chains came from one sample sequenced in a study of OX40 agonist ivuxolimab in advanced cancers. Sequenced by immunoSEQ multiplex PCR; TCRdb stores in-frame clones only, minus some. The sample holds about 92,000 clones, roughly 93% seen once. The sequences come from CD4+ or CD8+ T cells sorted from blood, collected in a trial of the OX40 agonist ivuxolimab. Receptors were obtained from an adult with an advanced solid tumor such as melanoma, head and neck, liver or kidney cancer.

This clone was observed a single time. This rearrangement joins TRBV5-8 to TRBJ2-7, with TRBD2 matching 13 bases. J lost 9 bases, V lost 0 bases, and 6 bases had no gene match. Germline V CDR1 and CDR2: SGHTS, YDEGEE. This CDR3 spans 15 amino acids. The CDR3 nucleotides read TGTGCCAGCAGCTTGGTGGGGACTAGCGGGGCGAGGCAGTACTTC. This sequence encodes CASSLVGTSGARQYF.

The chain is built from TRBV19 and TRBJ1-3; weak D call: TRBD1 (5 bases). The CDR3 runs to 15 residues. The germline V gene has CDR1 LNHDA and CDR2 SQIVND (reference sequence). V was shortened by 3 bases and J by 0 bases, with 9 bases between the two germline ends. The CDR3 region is CASSISGGSGNTIYF. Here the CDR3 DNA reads TGTGCCAGTAGTATTTCGGGGGGCTCTGGAAACACCATATATTTT.

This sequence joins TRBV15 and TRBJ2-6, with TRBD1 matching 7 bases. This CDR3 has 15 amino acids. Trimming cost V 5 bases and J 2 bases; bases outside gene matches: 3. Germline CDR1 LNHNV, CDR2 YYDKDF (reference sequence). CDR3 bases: TGTGCCACCAGCCGTGGACAGGCTGGGGCCAACGTCCTGACTTTC. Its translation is CATSRGQAGANVLTF.

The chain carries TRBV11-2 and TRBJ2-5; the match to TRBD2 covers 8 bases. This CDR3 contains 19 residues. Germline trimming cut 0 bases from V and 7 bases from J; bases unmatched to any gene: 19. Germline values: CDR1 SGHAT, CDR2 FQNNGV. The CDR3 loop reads CASSLDTRYRREGEGTQYF. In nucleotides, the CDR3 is TGTGCCAGCAGCTTAGATACCCGGTATCGACGGGAGGGGGAAGGGACCCAGTACTTC.

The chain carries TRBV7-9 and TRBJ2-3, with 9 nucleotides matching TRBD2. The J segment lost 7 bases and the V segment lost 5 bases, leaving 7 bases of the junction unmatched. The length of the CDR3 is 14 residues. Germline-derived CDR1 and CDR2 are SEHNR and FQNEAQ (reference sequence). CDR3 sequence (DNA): TGTGCCAGCAGCCTAGGGACTAGCCGATATACGCAGTATTTT. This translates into CASSLGTSRYTQYF.

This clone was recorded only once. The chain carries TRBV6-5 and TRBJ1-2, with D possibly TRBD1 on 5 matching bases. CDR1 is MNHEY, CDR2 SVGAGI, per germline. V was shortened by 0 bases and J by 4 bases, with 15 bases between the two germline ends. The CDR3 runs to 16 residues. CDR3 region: CASSYSAGQHAYGYTF. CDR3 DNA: TGTGCCAGCAGTTACTCAGCAGGGCAACACGCCTATGGCTACACCTTC.

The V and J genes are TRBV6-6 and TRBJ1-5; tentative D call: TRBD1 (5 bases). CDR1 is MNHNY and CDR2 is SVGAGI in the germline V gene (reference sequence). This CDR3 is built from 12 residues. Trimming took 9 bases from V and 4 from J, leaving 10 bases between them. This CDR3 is CASLGGNQPQHF. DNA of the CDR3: TGTGCCAGTTTGGGGGGGAATCAGCCCCAGCATTTT.

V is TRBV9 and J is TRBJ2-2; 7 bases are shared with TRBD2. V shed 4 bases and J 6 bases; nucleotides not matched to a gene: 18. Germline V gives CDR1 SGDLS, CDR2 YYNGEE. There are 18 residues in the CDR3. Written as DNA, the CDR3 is TGTGCCAGCAGCCCACTCACGAAGACTAGCTTTACCTCCGGGGAGCTGTTTTTT. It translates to CASSPLTKTSFTSGELFF.

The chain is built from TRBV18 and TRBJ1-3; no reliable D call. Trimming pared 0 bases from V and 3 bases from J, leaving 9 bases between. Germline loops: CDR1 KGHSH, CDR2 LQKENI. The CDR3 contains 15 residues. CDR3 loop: CASSPPAGGGNTIYF. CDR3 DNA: TGTGCCAGCTCACCACCTGCGGGCGGTGGAAACACCATATATTTT.

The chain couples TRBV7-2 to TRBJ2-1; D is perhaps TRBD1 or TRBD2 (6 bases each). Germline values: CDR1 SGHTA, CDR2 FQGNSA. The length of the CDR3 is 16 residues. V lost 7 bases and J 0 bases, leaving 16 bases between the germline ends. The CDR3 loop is CASTPWGASSYNEQFF. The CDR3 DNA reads TGTGCCAGCACCCCGTGGGGGGCTAGCTCCTACAATGAGCAGTTCTTC.

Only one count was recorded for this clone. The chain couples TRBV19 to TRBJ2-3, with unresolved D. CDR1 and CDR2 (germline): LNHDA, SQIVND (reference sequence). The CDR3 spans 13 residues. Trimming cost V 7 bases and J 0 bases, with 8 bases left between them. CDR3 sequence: CASTDGSTDTQYF. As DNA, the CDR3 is TGTGCCAGTACGGACGGGAGCACAGATACGCAGTATTTT.

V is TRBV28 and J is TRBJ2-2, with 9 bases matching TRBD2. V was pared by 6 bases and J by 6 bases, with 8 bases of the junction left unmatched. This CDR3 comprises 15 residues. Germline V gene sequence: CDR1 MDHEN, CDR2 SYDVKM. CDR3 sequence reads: CASRGGRVGPGELFF. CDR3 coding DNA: TGTGCCAGCAGGGGCGGGAGGGTCGGCCCCGGGGAGCTGTTTTTT. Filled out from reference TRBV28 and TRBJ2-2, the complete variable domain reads DVKVTQSSRYLVKRTGEKVFLECVQDMDHENMFWYRQDPGLGLRLIYFSYDVKMKEKGDIPEGYSVSREKKERFSLILESASTNQTSMYLCASRGGRVGPGELFFGEGSRLTVL.